This record looks at one TCR beta chain sequence and its context. The germline V and J ends were trimmed by 1 base and 4 bases, with 14 bases remaining between them. The CDR3 extends over 16 amino acids. Germline CDR1 reads SGHRS; CDR2 reads YFSETQ. The sample originates from a study of blood T cell repertoires in COVID-19. On the study more broadly: The United States, Italy and Spain provided the acute and convalescent COVID-19 samples. T cells, B-cell-depleted T cells, or PBMCs supplied cDNA or gDNA.

Per the study methods: Quantification of nucleated cells was approximated via reference gene primer amplification. Sequenced by immunoSEQ multiplex PCR; TCRdb stores in-frame clones only, minus some. That table is the source of V, J and clone size, and D and trimming were worked out from the DNA. The repertoire holds 110,000 to 150,000 clones, around nine tenths seen once, with 5.4% in the top ten. The chain uses TRBV5-1 and TRBJ2-2; D might be TRBD2 (5 bases). The sample was peripheral blood. The TCR comes from a human donor in a cohort sampled during active COVID-19. The DNA of the CDR3 is TGCGCCAGCAGCTTGAACAGAGAGGGCACCACCGGGGAGCTGTTTTTT. Translation: CASSLNREGTTGELFF. Using reference TRBV5-1 and TRBJ2-2 for the parts outside the CDR3, the full variable domain is KAGVTQTPRYLIKTRGQQVTLSCSPISGHRSVSWYQQTPGQGLQFLFEYFSETQRNKGNFPGRFSGRQFSNSRSEMNVSTLELGDSALYLCASSLNREGTTGELFFGEGSRLTVL.